The clone carrying this TCR beta chain occurred many times. This sample is drawn from a study of identical twins. TCRdb redid the calling of the 5' RACE reads with MiXCR, one entry per CDR3 protein. The data contain 700,000 or so distinct CDR3 sequences, less than 25% of them singletons. The CDR3 is made up of 14 amino acids. V was shortened by 6 bases and J by 1 base, with 9 bases between the two germline ends. Germline V gives CDR1 ENHRY, CDR2 SYGVKD. A further study also used this sample, focusing on T cells expressing NK-cell markers.

The material sequenced was PBMCs. This chain links TRBV10-3 with TRBJ2-2, with D tentatively TRBD1 (6 bases). This receptor was identified in a woman aged 18-29 years in good health. DNA for the CDR3: TGTGCCATCAGACCGGGACAGAACACCGGGGAGCTGTTTTTT. Encoded protein: CAIRPGQNTGELFF.